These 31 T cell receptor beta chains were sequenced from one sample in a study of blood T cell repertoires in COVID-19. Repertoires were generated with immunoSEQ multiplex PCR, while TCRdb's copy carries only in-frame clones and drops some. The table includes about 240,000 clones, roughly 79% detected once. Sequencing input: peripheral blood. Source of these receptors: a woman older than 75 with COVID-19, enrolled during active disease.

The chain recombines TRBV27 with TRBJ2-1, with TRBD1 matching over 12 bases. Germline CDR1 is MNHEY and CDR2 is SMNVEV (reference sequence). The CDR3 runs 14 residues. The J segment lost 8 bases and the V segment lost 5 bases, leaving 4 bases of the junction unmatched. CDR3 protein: CASSGGTGGYEQFF. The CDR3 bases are TGTGCCAGCAGTGGAGGGACAGGGGGCTATGAGCAGTTCTTC.

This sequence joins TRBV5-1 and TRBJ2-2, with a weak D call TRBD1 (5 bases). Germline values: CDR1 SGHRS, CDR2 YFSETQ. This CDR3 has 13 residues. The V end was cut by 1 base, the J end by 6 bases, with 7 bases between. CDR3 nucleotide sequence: TGCGCCAGCAGCTTGATGGGGCCCGGGGAGCTGTTTTTT. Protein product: CASSLMGPGELFF.

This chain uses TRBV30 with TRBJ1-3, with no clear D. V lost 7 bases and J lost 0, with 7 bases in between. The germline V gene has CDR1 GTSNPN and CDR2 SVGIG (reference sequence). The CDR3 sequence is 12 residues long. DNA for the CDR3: TGTGCCTCCGTGAGCTCTGGAAACACCATATATTTT. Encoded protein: CASVSSGNTIYF.

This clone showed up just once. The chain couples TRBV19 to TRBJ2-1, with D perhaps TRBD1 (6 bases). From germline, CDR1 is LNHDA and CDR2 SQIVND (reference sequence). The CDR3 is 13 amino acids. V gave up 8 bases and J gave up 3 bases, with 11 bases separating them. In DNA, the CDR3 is TGTGCCAGTGGACAGTCGGGCTACAATGAGCAGTTCTTC. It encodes CASGQSGYNEQFF.

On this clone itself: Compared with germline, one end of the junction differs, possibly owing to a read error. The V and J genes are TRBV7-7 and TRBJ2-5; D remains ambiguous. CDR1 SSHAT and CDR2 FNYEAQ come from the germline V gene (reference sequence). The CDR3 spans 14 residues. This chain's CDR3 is CASSSSGLEETQYF. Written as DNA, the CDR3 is TGTGCTAGCAGCTCCTCGGGTCTCGAAGAGACCCAGTACTTC.

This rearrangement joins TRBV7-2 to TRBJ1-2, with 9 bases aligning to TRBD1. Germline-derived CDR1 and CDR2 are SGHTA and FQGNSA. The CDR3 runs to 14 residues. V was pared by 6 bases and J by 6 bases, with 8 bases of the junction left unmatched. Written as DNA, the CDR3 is TGTGCCAGCAGTAAATTACAGGGGGCGGATGGCTACACCTTC. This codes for CASSKLQGADGYTF.

The CDR3: CASSSFTGQPQHF. CDR3 bases: TGTGCCAGCAGCTCGTTTACGGGTCAGCCCCAGCATTTT. The chain carries TRBV7-8 and TRBJ1-5; D is unresolved. The V gene's germline CDR1 is SGHVS and CDR2 FQNEAQ. This CDR3 is built from 13 residues. V shed 4 bases and J shed 6 bases, with 10 bases lying between them.

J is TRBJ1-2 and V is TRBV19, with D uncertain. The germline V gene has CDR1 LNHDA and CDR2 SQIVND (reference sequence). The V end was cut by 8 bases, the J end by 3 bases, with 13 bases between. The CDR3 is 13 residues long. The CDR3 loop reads CASWAGLDYGYTF. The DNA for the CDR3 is TGTGCCAGTTGGGCTGGCCTGGACTATGGCTACACCTTC. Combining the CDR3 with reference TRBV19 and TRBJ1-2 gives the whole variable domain DGGITQSPKYLFRKEGQNVTLSCEQNLNHDAMYWYRQDPGQGLRLIYYSQIVNDFQKGDIAEGYSVSREKKESFPLTVTSAQKNPTAFYLCASWAGLDYGYTFGSGTRLTVV.

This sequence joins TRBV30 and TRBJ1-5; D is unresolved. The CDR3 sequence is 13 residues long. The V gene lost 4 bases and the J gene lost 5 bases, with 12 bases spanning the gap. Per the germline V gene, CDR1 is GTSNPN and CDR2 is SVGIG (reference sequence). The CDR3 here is CAWNRGLHQPQHF. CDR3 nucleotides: TGTGCCTGGAACCGAGGGCTCCATCAGCCCCAGCATTTT.

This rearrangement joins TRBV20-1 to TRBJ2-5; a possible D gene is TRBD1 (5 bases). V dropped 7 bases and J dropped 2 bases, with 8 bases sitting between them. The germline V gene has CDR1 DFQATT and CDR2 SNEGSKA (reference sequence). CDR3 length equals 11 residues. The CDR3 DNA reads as TGCAGTGGGGCAGGGCAAGAGACCCAGTACTTC. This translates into CSGAGQETQYF.

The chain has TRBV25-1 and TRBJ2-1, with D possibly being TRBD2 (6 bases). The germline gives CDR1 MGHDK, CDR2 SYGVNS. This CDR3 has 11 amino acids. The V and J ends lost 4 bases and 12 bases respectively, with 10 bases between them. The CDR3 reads CASSATRGQFF. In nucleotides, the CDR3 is TGTGCCAGCAGTGCGACTAGGGGGCAGTTCTTC. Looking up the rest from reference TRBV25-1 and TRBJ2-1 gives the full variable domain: EADIYQTPRYLVIGTGKKITLECSQTMGHDKMYWYQQDPGMELHLIHYSYGVNSTEKGDLSSESTVSRIRTEHFPLTLESARPSHTSQYLCASSATRGQFFGPGTRLTVL.

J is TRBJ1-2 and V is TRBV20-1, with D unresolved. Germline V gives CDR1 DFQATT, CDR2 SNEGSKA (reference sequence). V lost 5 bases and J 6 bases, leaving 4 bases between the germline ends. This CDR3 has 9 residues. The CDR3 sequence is CSAANGYTF. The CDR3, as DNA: TGCAGTGCTGCGAATGGCTACACCTTC.

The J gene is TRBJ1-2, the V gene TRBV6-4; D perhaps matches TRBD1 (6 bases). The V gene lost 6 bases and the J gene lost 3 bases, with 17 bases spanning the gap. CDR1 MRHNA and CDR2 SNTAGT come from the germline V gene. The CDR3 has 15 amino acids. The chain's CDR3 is CASRGRTAVYYGYTF. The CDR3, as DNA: TGTGCCAGCAGGGGCCGGACAGCAGTATACTATGGCTACACCTTC.

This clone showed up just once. DNA of the CDR3: TGTGCCAGCAGCCCCCTAGCGGCGGGAGGCGGGGAGCTGTTTTTT. It encodes CASSPLAAGGGELFF. The V call is TRBV14, the J call TRBJ2-2; 8 bases fit TRBD2. After removal of 4 bases from V and 7 bases from J, the junction contained 8 bases not matched to a gene. The CDR3 is 15 residues long. Germline V gives CDR1 SGHDN, CDR2 FVKESK.

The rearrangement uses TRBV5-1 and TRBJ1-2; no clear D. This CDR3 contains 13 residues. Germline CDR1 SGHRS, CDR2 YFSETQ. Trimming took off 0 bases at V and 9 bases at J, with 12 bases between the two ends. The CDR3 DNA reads TGCGCCAGCAGCTTGGGCAGACTCGATAGCTACACCTTC. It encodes CASSLGRLDSYTF.

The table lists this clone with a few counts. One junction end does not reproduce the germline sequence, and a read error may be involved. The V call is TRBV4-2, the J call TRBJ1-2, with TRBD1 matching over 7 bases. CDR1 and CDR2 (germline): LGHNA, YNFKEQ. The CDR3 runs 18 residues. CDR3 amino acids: CASSQGPGGQGVMMPHPF. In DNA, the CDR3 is TGTGCCAGCAGCCAAGGCCCGGGCGGCCAGGGGGTGATGATGCCTCACCCCTTC.

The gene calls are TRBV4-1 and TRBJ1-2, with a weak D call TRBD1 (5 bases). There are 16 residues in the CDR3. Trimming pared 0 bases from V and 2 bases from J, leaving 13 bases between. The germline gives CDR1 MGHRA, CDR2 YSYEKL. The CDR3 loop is CASSQDEGLRNYGYTF. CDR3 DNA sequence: TGCGCCAGCAGCCAAGATGAGGGACTCAGAAACTATGGCTACACCTTC.

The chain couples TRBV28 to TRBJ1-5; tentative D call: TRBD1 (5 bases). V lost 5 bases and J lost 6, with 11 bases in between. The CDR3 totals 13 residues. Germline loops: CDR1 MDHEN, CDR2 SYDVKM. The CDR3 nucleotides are TGTGCCAGCAGTATGACAGTCATTCAGCCCCAGCATTTT. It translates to CASSMTVIQPQHF.

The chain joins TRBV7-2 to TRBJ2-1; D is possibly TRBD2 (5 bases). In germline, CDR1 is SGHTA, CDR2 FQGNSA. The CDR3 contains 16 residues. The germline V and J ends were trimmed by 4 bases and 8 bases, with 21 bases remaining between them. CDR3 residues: CASSSSRASRVDEQFF. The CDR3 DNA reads TGTGCCAGCAGCTCATCAAGAGCTAGCCGGGTGGATGAGCAGTTCTTC. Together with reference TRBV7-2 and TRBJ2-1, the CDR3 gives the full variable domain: GAGVSQSPSNKVTEKGKDVELRCDPISGHTALYWYRQSLGQGLEFLIYFQGNSAPDKSGLPSDRFSAERTGGSVSTLTIQRTQQEDSAVYLCASSSSRASRVDEQFFGPGTRLTVL.

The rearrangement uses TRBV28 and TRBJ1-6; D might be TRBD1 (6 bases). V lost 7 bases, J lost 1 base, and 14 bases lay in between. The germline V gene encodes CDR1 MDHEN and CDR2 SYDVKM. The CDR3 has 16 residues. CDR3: CASTRQGLSYNSPLHF. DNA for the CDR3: TGTGCCAGCACTCGTCAGGGGCTTTCCTATAATTCACCCCTCCACTTT.

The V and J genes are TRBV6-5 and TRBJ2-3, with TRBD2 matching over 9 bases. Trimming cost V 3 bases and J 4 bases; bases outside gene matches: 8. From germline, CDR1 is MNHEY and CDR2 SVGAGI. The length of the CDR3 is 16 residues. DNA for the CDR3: TGTGCCAGCAGTTATGTCGGCGGGAGGGTCCCAGATACGCAGTATTTT. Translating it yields CASSYVGGRVPDTQYF.

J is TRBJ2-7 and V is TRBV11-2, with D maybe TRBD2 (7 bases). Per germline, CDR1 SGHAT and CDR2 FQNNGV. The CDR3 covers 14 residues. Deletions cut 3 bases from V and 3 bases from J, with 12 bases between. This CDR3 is CASSFWGGLYEQYF. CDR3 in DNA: TGTGCCAGCAGCTTCTGGGGGGGGCTCTACGAGCAGTACTTC.

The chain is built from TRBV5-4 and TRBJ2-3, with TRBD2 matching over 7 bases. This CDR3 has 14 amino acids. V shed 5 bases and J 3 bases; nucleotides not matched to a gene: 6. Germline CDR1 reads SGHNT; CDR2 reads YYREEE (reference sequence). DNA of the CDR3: TGTGCCAGCAGTCAGCCTAGCGGTACAGATACGCAGTATTTT. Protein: CASSQPSGTDTQYF.

CDR3 nucleotide sequence: TGTGCCAGCAGTACAGGGGGGAATGAAGCTTTCTTT. Residues: CASSTGGNEAFF. The chain is built from TRBV9 and TRBJ1-1; 8 bases map to TRBD1. In germline, CDR1 is SGDLS, CDR2 YYNGEE. V lost 5 bases, J lost 7 bases, and 4 bases stayed unmatched. CDR3 size: 12 residues. The entire variable domain, with the rest obtained from reference TRBV9 and TRBJ1-1, is as follows: DSGVTQTPKHLITATGQRVTLRCSPRSGDLSVYWYQQSLDQGLQFLIQYYNGEERAKGNILERFSAQQFPDLHSELNLSSLELGDSALYFCASSTGGNEAFFGQGTRLTVV.

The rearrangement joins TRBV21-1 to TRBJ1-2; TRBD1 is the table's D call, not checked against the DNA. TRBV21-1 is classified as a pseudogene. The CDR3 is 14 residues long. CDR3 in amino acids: CASSSGTAYYGYTF. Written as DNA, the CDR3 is TGTGCCAGCAGCTCCGGGACAGCCTACTATGGCTACACCTTC.

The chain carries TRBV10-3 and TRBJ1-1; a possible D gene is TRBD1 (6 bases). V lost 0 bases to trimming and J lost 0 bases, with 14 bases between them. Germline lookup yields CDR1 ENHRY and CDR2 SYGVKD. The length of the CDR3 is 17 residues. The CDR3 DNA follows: TGTGCCATCAGTGAGTCGAGGGCAGGGGTCGTGAACACTGAAGCTTTCTTT. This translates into CAISESRAGVVNTEAFF.

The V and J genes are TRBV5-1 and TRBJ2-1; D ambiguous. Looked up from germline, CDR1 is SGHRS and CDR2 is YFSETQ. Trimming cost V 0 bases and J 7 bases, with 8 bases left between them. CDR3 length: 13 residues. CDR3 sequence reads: CASSLAYYNEQFF. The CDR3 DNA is TGCGCCAGCAGCTTGGCTTATTATAATGAGCAGTTCTTC.

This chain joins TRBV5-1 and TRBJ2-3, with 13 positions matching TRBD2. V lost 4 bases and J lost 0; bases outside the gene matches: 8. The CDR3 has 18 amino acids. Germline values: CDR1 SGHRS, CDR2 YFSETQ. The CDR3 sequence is CASSLPGLAGSSTDTQYF. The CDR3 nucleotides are TGCGCCAGCAGCCTCCCGGGACTAGCGGGGTCTAGCACAGATACGCAGTATTTT.

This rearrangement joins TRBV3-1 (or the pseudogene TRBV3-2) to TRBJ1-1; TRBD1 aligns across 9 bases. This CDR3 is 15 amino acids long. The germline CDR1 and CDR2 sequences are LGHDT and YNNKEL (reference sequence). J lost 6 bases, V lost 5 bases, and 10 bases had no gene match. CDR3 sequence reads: CASSARTGAKAEAFF. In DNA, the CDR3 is TGTGCCAGCAGCGCCCGGACAGGGGCAAAGGCTGAAGCTTTCTTT.

The CDR3 DNA is TGCGCCAGCAGCTTGTCCCCCCCCGAAGAGACCCAGTACTTC. It translates to CASSLSPPEETQYF. The chain employs TRBV5-1 and TRBJ2-5; no clear D gene. Germline V gene data show CDR1 as SGHRS and CDR2 as YFSETQ. The CDR3 runs 14 residues. V lost 1 base and J 3 bases, leaving 10 bases between the germline ends.

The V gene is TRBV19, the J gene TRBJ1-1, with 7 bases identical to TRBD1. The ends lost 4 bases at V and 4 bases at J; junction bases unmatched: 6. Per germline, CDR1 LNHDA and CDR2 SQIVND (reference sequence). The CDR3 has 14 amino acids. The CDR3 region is CASSTRQGSTEAFF. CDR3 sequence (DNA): TGTGCCAGTAGTACACGACAGGGAAGCACTGAAGCTTTCTTT.